Listed below are T cell receptor beta chains from one sample, sequenced in a study of CD8 T cells in Susac syndrome. TCRdb passed the immunoSEQ multiplex PCR reads through MiXCR, listing each CDR3 protein once. The profile covers nearly 110,000 distinct CDR3 sequences, with approximately 95% appearing a single time and 0.41% taken by the ten largest. The sample taken for sequencing was CD8+ T cells from PBMCs. These receptors all come from a human donor with Susac syndrome. Both conserved end residues are part of each CDR3. Each record gives: J gene, D gene, V gene, CDR3 protein. The D gene is left open where the match is weak.

J: TRBJ1-2
D: NA
V: TRBV15
CDR3: CATSRDRGQNYGYTF

J: TRBJ2-1
D: NA
V: TRBV12-3/TRBV12-4
CDR3: CASSFKSDEQFF

J: TRBJ2-5
D: NA
V: TRBV6-2/TRBV6-3
CDR3: CASLGGAQETQYF

J: TRBJ2-5
D: NA
V: TRBV6-6
CDR3: CASSYLAGQETQYF

J: TRBJ2-7
D: NA
V: TRBV2
CDR3: CASSLFDRPSEQYF

J: TRBJ2-5
D: NA
V: TRBV13
CDR3: CASSTEVAETQYF

J: TRBJ2-2
D: TRBD2
V: TRBV5-4
CDR3: CASSPATEGLAVTGELFF

J: TRBJ1-5
D: NA
V: TRBV20-1
CDR3: CSVRRVPNLNQPQHF

J: TRBJ1-1
D: NA
V: TRBV19
CDR3: CASSRAMNTEAFF

J: TRBJ2-1
D: NA
V: TRBV23-1
CDR3: CASSQYAPGPEQFF

J: TRBJ1-2
D: NA
V: TRBV27
CDR3: CASSFLGEDGYTF

J: TRBJ2-3
D: TRBD2
V: TRBV6-2/TRBV6-3
CDR3: CASNGGEDTQYF

J: TRBJ2-7
D: NA
V: TRBV13
CDR3: CASSQRFGLLDSYEQYF

J: TRBJ2-7
D: TRBD2
V: TRBV6-1
CDR3: CASSPTGTRSRYEQYF

J: TRBJ2-3
D: NA
V: TRBV9
CDR3: CASSVGGQADTQYF

J: TRBJ2-2
D: NA
V: TRBV7-9
CDR3: CASSPPGTGELFF

J: TRBJ1-2
D: NA
V: TRBV25-1
CDR3: CASSGDIYTF

J: TRBJ1-5
D: NA
V: TRBV7-9
CDR3: CASSLGLGPQHF

J: TRBJ2-7
D: NA
V: TRBV29-1
CDR3: CSVEITGKGGYEQYF

J: TRBJ2-1
D: TRBD2
V: TRBV20-1
CDR3: CSARKRGGGNEQFF